One T cell receptor beta chain is described in this entry. A junction end diverges from the germline sequence, so it may reflect a read error. Using its own MiXCR run on the 5' RACE reads, TCRdb lists one record per CDR3 protein. The data contain hundreds of thousands of distinct CDR3 sequences, about 18% of them seen just once; the ten biggest clones take up over 10%. This sample is drawn from a study of identical twins. Germline V CDR1 and CDR2: MNHEY, SVGEGT. The CDR3 loop spans 16 amino acids. This sample also appeared in a second study, on T cells expressing NK-cell markers.

The receptor's source is a woman under 30 in good health. This rearrangement joins TRBV6-2 or TRBV6-3 to TRBJ2-7, with D maybe TRBD2 (6 bases). Sequenced material: PBMCs. CDR3 bases: TGTGCCAGCAGTTACGCCGGGACTGAAGGGGTTTACGAGCTGTACTTC. It is translated as CASSYAGTEGVYELYF.